This T cell receptor beta chain was recorded in a study of CD4+ T cells in melanoma (dated by TCRdb to 2022 to 2024). Broadly, across the study: The study investigated neoantigen-specific CD4+ T cells in human melanoma.

The library was prepared using the immunoSEQ multiplex PCR assay. TCRdb took over this immuneACCESS table, retaining in-frame rearrangements with V and J assigned. Such tables are incomplete; in checked studies, under half of the missing clones stem from an unresolved V gene, and the remainder is unexplained. The sample table holds around 14,000 clones, of which about 63% were seen once. The ten top clones hold 15% to 19% of the sample. The donors were melanoma patients. V is cut by 7 bases and J by 2 bases, and the space between the germline ends is 14 bases. CDR1 and CDR2 (MNHEY, SVGAGI) derive from the germline V gene. The CDR3 runs 14 residues from the cysteine to the phenylalanine. Only the CDR3 DNA stays, 42 bases, in frame from base 1. Broader findings and caveats from the paper: Diverse differentiation states were reported to be shown by neoantigen-specific CD4+ T cells in melanoma. Neoantigen-specific CD4+ T cells were reported to be correlated with the function of CD8+ T cells, macrophages and B cells.

This clone was observed once. Its antigen specificity is not known. The input lacks base qualities; no much larger clone sits a single base away. The chain is made from TRBV6-5 and TRBJ1-1, with the D gene uncertain. The TCR comes from a human donor with melanoma. The source material was cells from a culture (not recorded whether cultured in vitro). The DNA reads as follows: TGTGCCAGCACCCCGGGGAGAAGCAACACTGAAGCTTTCTTT. Its protein product is CASTPGRSNTEAFF.